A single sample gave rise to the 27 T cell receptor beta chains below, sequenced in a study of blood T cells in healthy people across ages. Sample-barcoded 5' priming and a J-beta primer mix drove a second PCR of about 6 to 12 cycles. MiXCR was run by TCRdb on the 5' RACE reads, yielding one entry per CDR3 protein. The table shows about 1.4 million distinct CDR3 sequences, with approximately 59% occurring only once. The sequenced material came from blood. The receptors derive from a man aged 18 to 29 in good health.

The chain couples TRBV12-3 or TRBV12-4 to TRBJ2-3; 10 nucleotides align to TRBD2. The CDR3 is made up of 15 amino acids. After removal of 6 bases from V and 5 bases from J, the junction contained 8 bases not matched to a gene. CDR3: CASRLSGRGVDTQYF. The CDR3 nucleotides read TGTGCCAGCAGGCTCAGCGGGAGGGGTGTAGATACGCAGTATTTT.

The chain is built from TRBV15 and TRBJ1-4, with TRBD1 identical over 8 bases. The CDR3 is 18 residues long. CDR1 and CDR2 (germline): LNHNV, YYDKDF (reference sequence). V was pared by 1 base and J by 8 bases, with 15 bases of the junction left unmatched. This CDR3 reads CATSRGDRQGREGEKLFF. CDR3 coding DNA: TGTGCCACCAGCAGAGGCGACCGACAGGGGCGGGAAGGCGAAAAACTGTTTTTT. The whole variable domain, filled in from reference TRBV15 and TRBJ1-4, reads DAMVIQNPRYQVTQFGKPVTLSCSQTLNHNVMYWYQQKSSQAPKLLFHYYDKDFNNEADTPDNFQSRRPNTSFCFLDIRSPGLGDTAMYLCATSRGDRQGREGEKLFFGSGTQLSVL.

The CDR3 sequence is CASSHPGTTDNEQFF. The CDR3 coding sequence is TGCGCCAGCAGCCACCCCGGGACTACCGACAATGAGCAGTTCTTC. V usage is TRBV5-1 and J usage is TRBJ2-1; 7 nucleotides match TRBD2. Unmatched junction bases numbered 9, after V lost 4 bases and J lost 5 bases. CDR1 is SGHRS and CDR2 is YFSETQ in the germline V gene. The length of the CDR3 is 15 residues.

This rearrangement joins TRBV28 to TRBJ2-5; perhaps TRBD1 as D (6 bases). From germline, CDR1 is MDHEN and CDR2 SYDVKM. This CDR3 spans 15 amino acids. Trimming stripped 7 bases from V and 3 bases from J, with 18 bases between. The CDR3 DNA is TGTGCCAGCACTCCGATTTTACAGGGAGAAGAGACCCAGTACTTC. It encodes CASTPILQGEETQYF. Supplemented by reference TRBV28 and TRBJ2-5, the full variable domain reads DVKVTQSSRYLVKRTGEKVFLECVQDMDHENMFWYRQDPGLGLRLIYFSYDVKMKEKGDIPEGYSVSREKKERFSLILESASTNQTSMYLCASTPILQGEETQYFGPGTRLLVL.

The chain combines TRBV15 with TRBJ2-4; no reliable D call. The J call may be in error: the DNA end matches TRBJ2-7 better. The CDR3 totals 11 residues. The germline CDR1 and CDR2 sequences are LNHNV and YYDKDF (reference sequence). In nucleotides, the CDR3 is TGTGCCACCAGCAGAGGAGGCGAGCAGTACTTC. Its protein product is CATSRGGEQYF.

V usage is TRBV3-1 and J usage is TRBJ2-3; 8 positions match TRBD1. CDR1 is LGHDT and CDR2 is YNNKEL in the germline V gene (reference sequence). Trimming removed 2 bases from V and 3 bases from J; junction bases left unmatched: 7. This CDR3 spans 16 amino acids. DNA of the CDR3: TGTGCCAGCAGCCAATCCAGGCAGGGGGCTACAGATACGCAGTATTTT. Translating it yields CASSQSRQGATDTQYF.

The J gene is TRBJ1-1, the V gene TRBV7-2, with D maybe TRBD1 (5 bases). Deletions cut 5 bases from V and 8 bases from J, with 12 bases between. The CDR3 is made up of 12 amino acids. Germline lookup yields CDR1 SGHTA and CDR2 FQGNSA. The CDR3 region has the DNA TGTGCCAGCAGCCGTAGGGGTCGAGAAGCTTTCTTT. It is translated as CASSRRGREAFF. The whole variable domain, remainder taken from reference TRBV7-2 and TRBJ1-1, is GAGVSQSPSNKVTEKGKDVELRCDPISGHTALYWYRQSLGQGLEFLIYFQGNSAPDKSGLPSDRFSAERTGGSVSTLTIQRTQQEDSAVYLCASSRRGREAFFGQGTRLTVV.

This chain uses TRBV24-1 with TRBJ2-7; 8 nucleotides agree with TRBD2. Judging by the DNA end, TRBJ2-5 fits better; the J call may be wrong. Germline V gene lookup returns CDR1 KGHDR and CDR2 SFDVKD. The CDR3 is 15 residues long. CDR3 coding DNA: TGTGCCACCAGTGATTTGCGGGGGGGGAAGGAGACCCAGTACTTC. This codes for CATSDLRGGKETQYF.

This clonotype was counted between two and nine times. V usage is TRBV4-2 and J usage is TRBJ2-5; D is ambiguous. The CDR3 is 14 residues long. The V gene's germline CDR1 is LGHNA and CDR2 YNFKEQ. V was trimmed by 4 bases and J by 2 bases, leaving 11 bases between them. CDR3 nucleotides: TGTGCCAGCAGCCGAGGTGGAGAGCAAGAGACCCAGTACTTC. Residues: CASSRGGEQETQYF.

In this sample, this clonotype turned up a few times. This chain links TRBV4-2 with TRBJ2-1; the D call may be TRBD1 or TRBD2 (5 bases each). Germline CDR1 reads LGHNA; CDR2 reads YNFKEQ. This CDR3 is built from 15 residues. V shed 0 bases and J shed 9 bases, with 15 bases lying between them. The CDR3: CASSQDPGRGGEQFF. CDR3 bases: TGTGCCAGCAGCCAAGATCCGGGACGGGGCGGTGAGCAGTTCTTC.

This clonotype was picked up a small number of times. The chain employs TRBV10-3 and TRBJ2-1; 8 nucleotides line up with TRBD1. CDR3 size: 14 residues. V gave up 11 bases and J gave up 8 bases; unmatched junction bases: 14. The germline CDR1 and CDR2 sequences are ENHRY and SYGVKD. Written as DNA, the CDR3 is TGTGCCGCCCTGGAAGGACAGGGTCCCCATGAGCAGTTCTTC. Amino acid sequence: CAALEGQGPHEQFF.

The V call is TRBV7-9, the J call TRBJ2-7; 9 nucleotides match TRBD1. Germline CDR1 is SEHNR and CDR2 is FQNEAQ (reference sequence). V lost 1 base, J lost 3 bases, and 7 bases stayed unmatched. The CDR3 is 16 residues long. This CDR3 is CASSLVSGTGFYEQYF. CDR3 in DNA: TGTGCCAGCAGCTTAGTTTCTGGGACAGGGTTCTACGAGCAGTACTTC.

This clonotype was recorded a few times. CDR3 amino acids: CSASTIYEQYF. The CDR3 DNA is TGCAGTGCTAGCACTATCTACGAGCAGTACTTC. V gene TRBV20-1 combines with J gene TRBJ2-7, with D hard to call. Trimming shortened V by 3 bases and J by 3 bases, and 6 bases separated the two germline ends. The CDR3 has 11 amino acids. CDR1 and CDR2 from the germline V gene are DFQATT and SNEGSKA (reference sequence).

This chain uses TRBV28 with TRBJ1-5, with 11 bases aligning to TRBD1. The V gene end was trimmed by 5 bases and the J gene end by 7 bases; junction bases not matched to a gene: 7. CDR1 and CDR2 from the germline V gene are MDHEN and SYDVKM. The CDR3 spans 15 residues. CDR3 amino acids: CASSIRGQGVQPQHF. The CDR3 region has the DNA TGTGCCAGCAGTATACGGGGACAGGGGGTCCAGCCCCAGCATTTT.

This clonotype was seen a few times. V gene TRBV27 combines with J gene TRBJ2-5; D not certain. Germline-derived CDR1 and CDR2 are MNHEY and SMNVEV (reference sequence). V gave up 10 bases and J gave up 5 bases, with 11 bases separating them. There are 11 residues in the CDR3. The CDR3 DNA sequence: TGTGCCACCGGCCTATTGGAGACCCAGTACTTC. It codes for CATGLLETQYF.

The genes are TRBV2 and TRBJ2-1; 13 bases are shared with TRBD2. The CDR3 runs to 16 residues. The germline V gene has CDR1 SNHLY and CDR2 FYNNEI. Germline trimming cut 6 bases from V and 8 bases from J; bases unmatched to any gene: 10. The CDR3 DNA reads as TGTGCCAGCAGCAAGACTAGCGGGAGGTCTAGCGATGAGCAGTTCTTC. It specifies CASSKTSGRSSDEQFF. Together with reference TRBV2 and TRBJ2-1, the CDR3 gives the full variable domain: EPEVTQTPSHQVTQMGQEVILRCVPISNHLYFYWYRQILGQKVEFLVSFYNNEISEKSEIFDDQFSVERPDGSNFTLKIRSTKLEDSAMYFCASSKTSGRSSDEQFFGPGTRLTVL.

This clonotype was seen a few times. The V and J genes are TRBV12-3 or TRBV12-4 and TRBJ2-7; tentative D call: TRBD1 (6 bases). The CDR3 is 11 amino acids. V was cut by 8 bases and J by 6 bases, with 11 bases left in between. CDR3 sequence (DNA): TGTGCCAGCCGTTCAGGGGTCGAGCAGTACTTC. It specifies CASRSGVEQYF.

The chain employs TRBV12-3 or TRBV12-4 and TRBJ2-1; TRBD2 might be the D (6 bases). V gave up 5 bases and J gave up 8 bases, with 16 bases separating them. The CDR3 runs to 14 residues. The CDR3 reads CASSERLERHEQFF. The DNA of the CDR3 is TGTGCCAGCAGTGAGAGACTAGAGCGGCATGAGCAGTTCTTC.

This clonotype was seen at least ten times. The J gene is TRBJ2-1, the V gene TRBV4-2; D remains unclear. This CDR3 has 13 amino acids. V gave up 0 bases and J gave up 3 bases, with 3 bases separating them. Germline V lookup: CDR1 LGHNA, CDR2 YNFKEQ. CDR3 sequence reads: CASSQDLYNEQFF. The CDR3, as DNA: TGTGCCAGCAGCCAAGATCTCTACAATGAGCAGTTCTTC.

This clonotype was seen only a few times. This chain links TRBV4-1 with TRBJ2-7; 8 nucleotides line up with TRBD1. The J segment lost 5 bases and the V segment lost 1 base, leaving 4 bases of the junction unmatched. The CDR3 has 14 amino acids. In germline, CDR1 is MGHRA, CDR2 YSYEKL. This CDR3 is CASSQGTGINEQYF. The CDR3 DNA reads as TGCGCCAGCAGCCAAGGGACAGGGATCAACGAGCAGTACTTC.

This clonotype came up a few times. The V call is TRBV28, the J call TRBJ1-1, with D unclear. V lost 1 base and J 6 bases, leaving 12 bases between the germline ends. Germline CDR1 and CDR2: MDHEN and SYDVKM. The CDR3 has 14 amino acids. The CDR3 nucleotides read TGTGCCAGCAGTTTATTCAGGAGGGCCGCTGAAGCTTTCTTT. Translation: CASSLFRRAAEAFF.

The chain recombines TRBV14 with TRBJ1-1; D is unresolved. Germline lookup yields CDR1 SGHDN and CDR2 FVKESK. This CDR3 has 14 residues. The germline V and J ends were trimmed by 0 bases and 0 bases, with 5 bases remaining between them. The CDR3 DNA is TGTGCCAGCAGCCAAGATTACGTGAACACTGAAGCTTTCTTT. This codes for CASSQDYVNTEAFF. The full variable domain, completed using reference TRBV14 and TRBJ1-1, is EAGVTQFPSHSVIEKGQTVTLRCDPISGHDNLYWYRRVMGKEIKFLLHFVKESKQDESGMPNNRFLAERTGGTYSTLKVQPAELEDSGVYFCASSQDYVNTEAFFGQGTRLTVV.

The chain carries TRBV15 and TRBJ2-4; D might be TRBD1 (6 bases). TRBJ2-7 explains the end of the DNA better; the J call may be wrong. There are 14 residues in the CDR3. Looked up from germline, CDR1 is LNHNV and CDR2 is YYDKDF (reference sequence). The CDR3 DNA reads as TGTGCCACCAGCAGTGGTCAGGGGAGCTACGAGCAGTACTTC. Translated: CATSSGQGSYEQYF.

In DNA, the CDR3 is TGTGCCAGCAGTTTTAGTATGACAGGGAATAGTGGCTACACCTTC. It codes for CASSFSMTGNSGYTF. The chain carries TRBV12-3 or TRBV12-4 and TRBJ1-2; 7 nucleotides match TRBD1. This CDR3 is built from 15 residues. V shed 3 bases, J shed 7 bases, and the junction held 11 bases outside the gene matches.

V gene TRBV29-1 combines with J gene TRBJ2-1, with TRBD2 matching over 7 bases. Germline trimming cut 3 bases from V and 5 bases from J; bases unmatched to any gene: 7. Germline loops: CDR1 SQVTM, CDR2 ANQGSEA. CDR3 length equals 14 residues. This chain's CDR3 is CSVERLGTNNEQFF. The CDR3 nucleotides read TGCAGCGTTGAGAGGCTAGGGACTAACAATGAGCAGTTCTTC.

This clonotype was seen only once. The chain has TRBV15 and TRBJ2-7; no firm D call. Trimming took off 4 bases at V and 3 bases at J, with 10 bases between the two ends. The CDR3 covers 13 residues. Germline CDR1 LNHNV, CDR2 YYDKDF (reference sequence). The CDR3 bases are TGTGCCACCAGCACCCAGGAGTTCTACGAGCAGTACTTC. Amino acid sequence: CATSTQEFYEQYF.

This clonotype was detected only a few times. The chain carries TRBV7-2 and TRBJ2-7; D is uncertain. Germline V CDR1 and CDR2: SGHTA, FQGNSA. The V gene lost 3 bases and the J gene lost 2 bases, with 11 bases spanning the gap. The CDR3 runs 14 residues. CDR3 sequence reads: CASSFSREAYEQYF. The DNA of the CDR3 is TGTGCCAGCAGCTTCTCCCGAGAGGCCTACGAGCAGTACTTC.